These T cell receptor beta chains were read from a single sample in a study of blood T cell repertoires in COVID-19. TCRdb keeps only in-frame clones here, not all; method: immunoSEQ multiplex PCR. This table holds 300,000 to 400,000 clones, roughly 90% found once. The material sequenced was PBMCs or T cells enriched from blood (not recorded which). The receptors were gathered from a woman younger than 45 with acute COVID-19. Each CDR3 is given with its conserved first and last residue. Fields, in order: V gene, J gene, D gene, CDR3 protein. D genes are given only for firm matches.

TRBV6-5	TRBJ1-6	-	CASGESSYNSPLHF
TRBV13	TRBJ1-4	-	CASSREGEKLFF
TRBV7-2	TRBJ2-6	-	CASSLAWQGYASSGANVLTF
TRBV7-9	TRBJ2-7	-	CASSLRGSYEQYF
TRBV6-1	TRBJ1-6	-	CASSEEGGKRSPLHF
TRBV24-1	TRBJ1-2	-	CATSDKLNYGYTF
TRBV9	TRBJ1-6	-	CASSVGASPGSPLHF
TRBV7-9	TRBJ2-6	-	CASSPDRGGANVLTF
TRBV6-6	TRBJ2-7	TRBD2	CASTTSGDSYEQYF
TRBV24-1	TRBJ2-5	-	CATSDLGQLQETQYF
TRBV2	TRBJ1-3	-	CASSFRQVGNTIYF
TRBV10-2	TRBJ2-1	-	CASSIRVRSNEQFF
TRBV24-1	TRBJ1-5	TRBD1	CATSDREGQLGF
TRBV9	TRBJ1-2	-	CASSGGVENRYGYTF